Detailed here is one T cell receptor beta chain. This CDR3 region has 15 residues. Between the trimmed V and J ends, which lost 0 bases and 7 bases, there was a span of 13 bases. Germline CDR1 and CDR2: MGHRA and YSYEKL. These data originate in a study of blood T cell repertoires in COVID-19. Study details: Acute and convalescent COVID-19 specimens originated in the United States, Italy and Spain. In each case, the material was cDNA or gDNA derived from T cells, B-cell-depleted T cells, or PBMCs.

In the original analysis: By means of reference gene primer amplification, nucleated cell counts were estimated. The protocol was immunoSEQ multiplex PCR, while the TCRdb copy is restricted to in-frame clones and leaves out a portion. The V and J calls and clone size come from that table; D and trimming were worked out from the DNA. The sample shows 100,000 to 150,000 clones, about nine tenths of them seen only once. Sequencing was performed on peripheral blood. V and J are TRBV4-1 and TRBJ1-5; D is perhaps TRBD1 (5 bases). The TCR originated in a man aged 35 to 55 with acute or convalescent COVID-19. The CDR3 nucleotides read TGCGCCAGCAGCCAAGATTTTCCAGGGAGGCAGCCCCAGCATTTT. Residues: CASSQDFPGRQPQHF.